Each of the 20 T cell receptor beta chains below was sequenced from the same sample in a study of shared clonotypes between healthy human individuals. TCRdb's table, derived via immunoSEQ multiplex PCR, lists solely in-frame clones and lacks some. This sample has around 2.5 million clones; under 95% occur once, and the top ten carry 0.36%. Sequenced material: naive CD4+ T cells from PBMCs. As for subset: CD45RA+ positively selected. These receptor sequences come from a man between 18 and 29 years old in good health. Some clones in this sample may be carry-over from other donors' samples.

The chain carries TRBV5-4 and TRBJ2-1, with D tentatively TRBD2 (5 bases). Trimming took 0 bases from V and 6 from J, leaving 16 bases between them. Germline CDR1 is SGHNT and CDR2 is YYREEE (reference sequence). The CDR3 is 16 residues long. The CDR3 DNA is TGTGCCAGCAGCTTGGGGGCCAGCGGAGACCTCAATGAGCAGTTCTTC. This translates into CASSLGASGDLNEQFF.

The chain links TRBV18 to TRBJ1-1, with D perhaps TRBD1 (6 bases). Trimming stripped 4 bases from V and 8 bases from J, with 14 bases between. The length of the CDR3 is 13 residues. CDR1 is KGHSH, CDR2 LQKENI, per germline. The CDR3 sequence: CASSRDRPAEAFF. In nucleotides, the CDR3 is TGTGCCAGCTCACGCGACAGGCCCGCGGAAGCTTTCTTT.

Worth noting for this clone: Distinct nucleotide sequences in the sample also encode this CDR3. This chain joins TRBV9 and TRBJ2-1; D might be TRBD1 or TRBD2, each matching 5 bases. Trimming removed 0 bases at V and 4 bases at J, with 11 bases between. The CDR3 spans 15 residues. Germline CDR1 SGDLS, CDR2 YYNGEE. CDR3 residues: CASSVGSGRYNEQFF. CDR3 coding DNA: TGTGCCAGCAGCGTAGGGTCGGGGCGATACAATGAGCAGTTCTTC.

The rearrangement uses TRBV5-1 and TRBJ2-7; D gene uncertain. The V gene lost 0 bases and the J gene lost 4 bases, with 14 bases spanning the gap. The germline CDR1 and CDR2 sequences are SGHRS and YFSETQ. The CDR3 consists of 15 residues. The CDR3 nucleotides are TGCGCCAGCAGCTTGGTGGTTCCTGGACCGTACGAGCAGTACTTC. It is translated as CASSLVVPGPYEQYF.

The V call is TRBV6-5, the J call TRBJ1-2; TRBD1 aligns across 8 bases. The CDR3 sequence is 15 residues long. The V gene's germline CDR1 is MNHEY and CDR2 SVGAGI. V dropped 7 bases and J dropped 2; count of bases not matched to a gene: 9. CDR3: CASTLYGQGNYGYTF. DNA of the CDR3: TGTGCCAGCACCCTCTACGGACAGGGAAACTATGGCTACACCTTC.

In the case of this clone: The sample has other DNA sequences that encode this CDR3 too. The rearrangement joins TRBV5-1 to TRBJ2-3, with TRBD2 matching over 15 bases. J lost 6 bases, V lost 4 bases, and 3 bases had no gene match. This CDR3 has 15 amino acids. CDR1 is SGHRS and CDR2 is YFSETQ in the germline V gene. As DNA, the CDR3 is TGCGCCAGCAGCGTGGGACTAGCGGGAGGTGATACGCAGTATTTT. Translation: CASSVGLAGGDTQYF.

A remark on this clone: The same CDR3 can be traced to other DNA sequences in this sample. The chain joins TRBV2 to TRBJ1-1; D may be TRBD1 (6 bases). The CDR3 loop spans 13 amino acids. Trimming pared 5 bases from V and 1 base from J, leaving 8 bases between. In germline, CDR1 is SNHLY, CDR2 FYNNEI. CDR3 amino acids: CASSSTGNTEAFF. The CDR3 nucleotides read TGTGCCAGCAGTTCGACAGGGAACACTGAAGCTTTCTTT.

This clone was seen just once. The chain joins TRBV28 to TRBJ1-3; a possible D gene is TRBD1 (5 bases). CDR3 length: 17 residues. Germline-derived CDR1 and CDR2 are MDHEN and SYDVKM. V lost 6 bases and J 7 bases, leaving 25 bases between the germline ends. The CDR3 DNA reads TGTGCCAGCAGCCCTGCCGGGGCCACGGCGGGGCTCAACACCATATATTTT. Its protein is CASSPAGATAGLNTIYF.

V usage is TRBV6-1 and J usage is TRBJ1-3; possibly TRBD1 for D (5 bases). Germline V gene data show CDR1 as MNHNS and CDR2 as SASEGT. Trimming removed 2 bases at V and 4 bases at J, with 12 bases between. The CDR3 covers 15 residues. The CDR3 loop is CASSEQPSGGNTIYF. CDR3 bases: TGTGCCAGCAGTGAACAGCCTTCAGGGGGAAACACCATATATTTT.

CDR3 amino acids: CASSRAGGELFF. The CDR3, as DNA: TGTGCCAGCAGTAGGGCTGGGGGGGAGCTGTTTTTT. The chain uses TRBV28 and TRBJ2-2, with unresolved D. Between the trimmed V and J ends, which lost 5 bases and 8 bases, there was a span of 9 bases. The CDR3 loop spans 12 amino acids. Germline CDR1 is MDHEN and CDR2 is SYDVKM.

The rearrangement links TRBV6-1 to TRBJ1-3, with TRBD1 matching 10 bases. Germline lookup yields CDR1 MNHNS and CDR2 SASEGT. V was pared by 6 bases and J by 4 bases, with 6 bases of the junction left unmatched. This CDR3 region has 15 residues. Written as DNA, the CDR3 is TGTGCCAGCAGAGTTGACAGGGGGCAAGGAAACACCATATATTTT. Translating gives CASRVDRGQGNTIYF.

The rearrangement joins TRBV6-5 to TRBJ2-1; the D gene is possibly TRBD2 (5 bases). The germline gives CDR1 MNHEY, CDR2 SVGAGI. The CDR3 is 15 residues long. V shed 5 bases and J shed 8 bases, with 19 bases lying between them. This chain's CDR3 is CASSPIAGVVHEQFF. The CDR3 bases are TGTGCCAGCAGTCCTATCGCGGGCGTAGTCCATGAGCAGTTCTTC.

This chain uses TRBV28 with TRBJ2-7; TRBD1 or TRBD2 may be the D gene (5 bases each). The CDR3 loop spans 14 amino acids. V was trimmed by 10 bases and J by 5 bases, leaving 21 bases between them. Germline V gene data show CDR1 as MDHEN and CDR2 as SYDVKM. In DNA, the CDR3 is TGTGCCACCCGAGGGGCCTCGATCGTCGACGAGCAGTACTTC. It encodes CATRGASIVDEQYF.

CDR3 in DNA: TGTGCCAGTAGTATTTTACTGACTAGTTTCGATACGCAGTATTTT. Encoded protein: CASSILLTSFDTQYF. This sequence joins TRBV19 and TRBJ2-3, with D possibly TRBD2 on 6 matching bases. The CDR3 runs to 15 residues. From germline, CDR1 is LNHDA and CDR2 SQIVND (reference sequence). The V and J ends lost 3 bases and 6 bases respectively, with 16 bases between them.

The chain combines TRBV20-1 with TRBJ1-2; D unclear. Germline assignment: CDR1 DFQATT and CDR2 SNEGSKA (reference sequence). Trimming left V 4 bases short and J 5 bases short, with 8 bases between. This CDR3 has 11 residues. The CDR3 DNA sequence: TGCAGTGCTATATGGGTTTATGGCTACACCTTC. Its translation: CSAIWVYGYTF.

The chain carries TRBV11-1 and TRBJ2-5; 9 nucleotides line up with TRBD1. The CDR3 consists of 15 residues. Germline CDR1 and CDR2: SGHAT and FQDESV (reference sequence). The J segment lost 4 bases and the V segment lost 5 bases, leaving 8 bases of the junction unmatched. The CDR3 here is CASSLWTGAGETQYF. The CDR3 DNA is TGTGCCAGCAGCCTATGGACAGGGGCTGGAGAGACCCAGTACTTC.

The genes are TRBV5-4 and TRBJ1-2; D is unresolved. The CDR3 consists of 15 residues. Germline V gives CDR1 SGHNT, CDR2 YYREEE (reference sequence). The V and J ends lost 4 bases and 3 bases respectively, with 16 bases between them. The chain's CDR3 is CASSIDGYSHYGYTF. CDR3 sequence (DNA): TGTGCCAGCAGCATCGACGGGTACAGTCACTATGGCTACACCTTC.

J is TRBJ1-1 and V is TRBV30; 9 bases line up with TRBD1. Unmatched junction bases numbered 4, after V lost 5 bases and J lost 6 bases. CDR1 is GTSNPN and CDR2 is SVGIG in the germline V gene (reference sequence). The CDR3 is made up of 12 amino acids. CDR3 DNA: TGTGCCTGGGGGCGGACAGGGGCTGAAGCTTTCTTT. It specifies CAWGRTGAEAFF.

The chain couples TRBV10-2 to TRBJ1-1, with D possibly matching TRBD1 (6 bases). V gave up 3 bases and J gave up 3 bases, with 14 bases separating them. Germline CDR1 WSHSY, CDR2 SAAADI. This CDR3 has 15 amino acids. The CDR3 DNA reads TGCGCCAGCAGTGAACCCGGGACACCCTACACTGAAGCTTTCTTT. Translated: CASSEPGTPYTEAFF.

A remark on this clone: The same CDR3 is also encoded by other DNA sequences in this sample. The CDR3: CASSPGPNYGYTF. The DNA for the CDR3 is TGTGCCAGCAGTCCGGGTCCGAACTATGGCTACACCTTC. V and J are TRBV2 and TRBJ1-2; D ambiguous. CDR3 length: 13 amino acids. In germline, CDR1 is SNHLY, CDR2 FYNNEI. V was trimmed by 5 bases and J by 2 bases, leaving 9 bases between them.